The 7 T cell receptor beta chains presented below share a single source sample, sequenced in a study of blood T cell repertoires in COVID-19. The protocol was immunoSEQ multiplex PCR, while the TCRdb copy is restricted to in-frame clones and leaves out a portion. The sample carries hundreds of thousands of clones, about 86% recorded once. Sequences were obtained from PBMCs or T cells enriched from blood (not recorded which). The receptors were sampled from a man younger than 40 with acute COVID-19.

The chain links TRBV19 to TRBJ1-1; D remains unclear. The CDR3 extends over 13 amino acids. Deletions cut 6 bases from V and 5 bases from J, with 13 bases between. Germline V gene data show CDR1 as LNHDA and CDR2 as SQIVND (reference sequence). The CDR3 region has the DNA TGTGCCAGTAGGGCGGAGGGAAGAACTGAAGCTTTCTTT. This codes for CASRAEGRTEAFF.

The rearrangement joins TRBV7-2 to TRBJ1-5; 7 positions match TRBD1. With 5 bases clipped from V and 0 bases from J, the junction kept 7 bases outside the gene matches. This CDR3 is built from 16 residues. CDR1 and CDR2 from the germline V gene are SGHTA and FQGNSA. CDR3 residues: CASSPQGPYSNQPQHF. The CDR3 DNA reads TGTGCCAGCAGCCCACAGGGGCCATATAGCAATCAGCCCCAGCATTTT.

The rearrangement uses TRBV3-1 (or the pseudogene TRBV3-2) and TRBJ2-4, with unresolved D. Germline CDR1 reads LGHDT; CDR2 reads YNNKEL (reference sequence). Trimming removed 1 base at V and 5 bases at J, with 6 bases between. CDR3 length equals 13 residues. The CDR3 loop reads CASSQGLENIQYF. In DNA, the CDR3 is TGTGCCAGCAGCCAAGGGCTTGAAAACATTCAGTACTTC.

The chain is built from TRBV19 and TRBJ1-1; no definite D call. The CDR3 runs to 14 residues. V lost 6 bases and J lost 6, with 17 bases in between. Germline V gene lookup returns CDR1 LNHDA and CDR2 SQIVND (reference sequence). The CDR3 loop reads CASSPGQQKAEAFF. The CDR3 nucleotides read TGTGCCAGTAGCCCGGGTCAGCAAAAGGCTGAAGCTTTCTTT.

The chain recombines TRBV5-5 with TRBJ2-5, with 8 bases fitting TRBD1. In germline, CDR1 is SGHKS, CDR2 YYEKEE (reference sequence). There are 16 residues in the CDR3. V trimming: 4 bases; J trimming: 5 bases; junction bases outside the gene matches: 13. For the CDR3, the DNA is TGTGCCAGCAGCCCAAATGGGCAGGGGGCCGCGGAGACCCAGTACTTC. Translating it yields CASSPNGQGAAETQYF. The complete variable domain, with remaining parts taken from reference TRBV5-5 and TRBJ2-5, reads DAGVTQSPTHLIKTRGQQVTLRCSPISGHKSVSWYQQVLGQGPQFIFQYYEKEERGRGNFPDRFSARQFPNYSSELNVNALLLGDSALYLCASSPNGQGAAETQYFGPGTRLLVL.

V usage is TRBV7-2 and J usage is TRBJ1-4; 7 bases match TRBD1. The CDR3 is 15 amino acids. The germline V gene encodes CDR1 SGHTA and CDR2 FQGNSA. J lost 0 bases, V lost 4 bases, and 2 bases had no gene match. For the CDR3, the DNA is TGTGCCAGCAGCTCCCAGGGGGCAACTAATGAAAAACTGTTTTTT. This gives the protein CASSSQGATNEKLFF.

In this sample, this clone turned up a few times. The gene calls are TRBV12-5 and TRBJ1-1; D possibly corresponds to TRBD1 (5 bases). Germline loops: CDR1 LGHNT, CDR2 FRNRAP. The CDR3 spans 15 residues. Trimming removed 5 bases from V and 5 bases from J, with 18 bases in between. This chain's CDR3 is CASGRTGGGGTEAFF. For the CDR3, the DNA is TGTGCTAGTGGTCGTACTGGGGGAGGAGGGACTGAAGCTTTCTTT.